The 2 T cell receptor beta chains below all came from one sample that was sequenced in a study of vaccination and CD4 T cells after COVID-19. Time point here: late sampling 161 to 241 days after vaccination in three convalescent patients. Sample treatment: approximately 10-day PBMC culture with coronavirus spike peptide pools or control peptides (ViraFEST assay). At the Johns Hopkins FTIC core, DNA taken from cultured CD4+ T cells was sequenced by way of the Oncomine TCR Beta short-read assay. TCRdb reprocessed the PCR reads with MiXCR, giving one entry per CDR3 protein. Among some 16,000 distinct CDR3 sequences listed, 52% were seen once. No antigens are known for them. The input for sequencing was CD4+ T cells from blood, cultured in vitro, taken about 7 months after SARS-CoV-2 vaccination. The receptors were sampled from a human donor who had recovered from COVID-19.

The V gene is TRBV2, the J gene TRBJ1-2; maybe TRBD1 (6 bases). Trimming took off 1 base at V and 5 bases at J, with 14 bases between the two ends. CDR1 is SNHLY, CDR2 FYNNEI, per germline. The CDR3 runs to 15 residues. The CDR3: CASSEGAGALYGYTF. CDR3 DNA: TGTGCCAGCAGTGAAGGGGCAGGGGCCCTGTATGGCTACACCTTC. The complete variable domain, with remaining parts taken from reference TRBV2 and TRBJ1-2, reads EPEVTQTPSHQVTQMGQEVILRCVPISNHLYFYWYRQILGQKVEFLVSFYNNEISEKSEIFDDQFSVERPDGSNFTLKIRSTKLEDSAMYFCASSEGAGALYGYTFGSGTRLTVV.

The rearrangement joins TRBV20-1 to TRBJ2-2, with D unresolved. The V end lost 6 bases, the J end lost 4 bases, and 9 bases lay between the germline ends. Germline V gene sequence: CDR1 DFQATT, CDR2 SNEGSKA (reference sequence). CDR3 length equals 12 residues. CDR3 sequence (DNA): TGCAGTGCCCGAGACGCCACCGGGGAGCTGTTTTTT. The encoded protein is CSARDATGELFF.